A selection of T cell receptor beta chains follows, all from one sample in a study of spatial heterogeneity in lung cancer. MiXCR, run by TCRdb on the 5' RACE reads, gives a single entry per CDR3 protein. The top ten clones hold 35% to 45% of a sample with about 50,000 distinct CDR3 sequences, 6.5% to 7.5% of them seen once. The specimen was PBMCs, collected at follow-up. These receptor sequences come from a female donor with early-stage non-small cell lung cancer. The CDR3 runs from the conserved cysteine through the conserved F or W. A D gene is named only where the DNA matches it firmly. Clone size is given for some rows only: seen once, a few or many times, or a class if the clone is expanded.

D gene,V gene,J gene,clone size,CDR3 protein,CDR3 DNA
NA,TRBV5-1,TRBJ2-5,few,CASNPRGRRKETQYF,TGCGCCAGCAACCCTCGGGGACGGAGAAAAGAGACCCAGTACTTC
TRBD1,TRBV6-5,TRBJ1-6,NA,CASSLNRPRGTYNSPLHF,TGTGCCAGCAGTTTAAACAGGCCCAGGGGGACCTATAATTCACCCCTCCACTTT
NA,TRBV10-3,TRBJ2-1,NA,CAISESRYNEQFF,TGTGCCATCAGTGAGTCCCGGTACAATGAGCAGTTCTTC
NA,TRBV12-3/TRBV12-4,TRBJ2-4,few,CASSLNAGSKNIQYF,TGTGCCAGCAGTTTAAATGCAGGGTCCAAAAACATTCAGTACTTC
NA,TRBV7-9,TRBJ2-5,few,CASSLSGTPAKRGTQYF,TGTGCCAGCAGCTTGAGTGGTACCCCCGCGAAAAGAGGGACCCAGTACTTC
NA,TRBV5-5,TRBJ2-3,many,CASSPRSSRKEYF,TGTGCCAGCAGCCCGAGAAGTTCTCGAAAAGAGTATTTT
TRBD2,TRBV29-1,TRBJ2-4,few,CSVEEAGENIQYF,TGCAGCGTTGAAGAGGCGGGGGAAAACATTCAGTACTTC
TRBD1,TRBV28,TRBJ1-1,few,CASSLLAGQGTEAFF,TGTGCCAGCAGTTTATTAGCGGGACAGGGGACTGAAGCTTTCTTT
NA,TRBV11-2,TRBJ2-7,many,CASSLGVGDEQYF,TGTGCCAGCAGCCTGGGGGTAGGGGACGAGCAGTACTTC
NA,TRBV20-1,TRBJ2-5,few,CSAVHHVQETQYF,TGCAGTGCTGTCCATCACGTCCAAGAGACCCAGTACTTC
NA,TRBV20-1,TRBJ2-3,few,CSARLGVSRDTQYF,TGCAGTGCTAGATTGGGAGTTAGTAGAGATACGCAGTATTTT
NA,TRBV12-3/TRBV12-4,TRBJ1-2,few,CASRDGVYGYTF,TGTGCCAGCAGGGACGGGGTCTATGGCTACACCTTC
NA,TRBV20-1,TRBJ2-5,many,CSARDGQLAQETQYF,TGCAGTGCTAGAGACGGACAGCTTGCACAAGAGACCCAGTACTTC
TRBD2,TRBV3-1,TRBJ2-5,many,CASSQEWAGGAQYF,TGTGCCAGCAGCCAAGAGTGGGCGGGGGGAGCCCAGTACTTC
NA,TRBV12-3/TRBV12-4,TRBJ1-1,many,CASSLGRENTEAFF,TGTGCCAGCAGTTTGGGCAGGGAGAACACTGAAGCTTTCTTT
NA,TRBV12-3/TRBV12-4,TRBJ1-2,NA,CASTLDRRDRGYTF,TGTGCCAGCACCTTAGACAGAAGGGACCGGGGCTACACCTTC
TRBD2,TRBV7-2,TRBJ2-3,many,CASSLSPRGLAGGRADTQYF,TGTGCCAGCAGCTTAAGCCCCCGAGGACTAGCGGGGGGGCGCGCAGATACGCAGTATTTT
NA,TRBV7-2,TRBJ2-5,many,CASSFIRQETQYF,TGTGCCAGCAGCTTTATCCGACAAGAGACCCAGTACTTC
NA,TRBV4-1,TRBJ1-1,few,CASSQMQRTEAFF,TGCGCCAGCAGCCAAATGCAGCGCACTGAAGCTTTCTTT
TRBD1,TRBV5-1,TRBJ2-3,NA,CASSLGQGPDTQYF,TGCGCCAGCAGCTTGGGACAGGGACCAGATACGCAGTATTTT
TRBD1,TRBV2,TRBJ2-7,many,CASRPGTGANEQYF,TGTGCCAGCAGGCCCGGGACAGGGGCCAACGAGCAGTACTTC
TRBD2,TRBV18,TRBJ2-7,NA,CASSPPAGSSYEQYF,TGTGCCAGCTCACCACCAGCGGGGAGTTCCTACGAGCAGTACTTC
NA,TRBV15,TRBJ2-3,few,CATSYPQGFTDTQYF,TGTGCCACCAGTTATCCTCAGGGATTCACAGATACGCAGTATTTT
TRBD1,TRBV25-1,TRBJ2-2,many,CASSGDRGVLFF,TGTGCCAGCAGTGGGGACAGGGGGGTGCTGTTTTTT
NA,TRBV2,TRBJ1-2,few,CASSRSGIYGYTF,TGTGCCAGCAGTAGGTCAGGAATCTATGGCTACACCTTC
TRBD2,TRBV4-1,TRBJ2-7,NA,CASSQDSLGLGGSYEQYF,TGCGCCAGCAGCCAAGACTCCTTGGGTTTGGGAGGGTCCTACGAGCAGTACTTC
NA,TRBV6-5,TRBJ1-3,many,CASRRGSGNTIYF,TGTGCCAGCAGAAGGGGTTCTGGAAACACCATATATTTT
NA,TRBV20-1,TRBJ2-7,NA,CSARGFGTSRTYEQYF,TGCAGTGCTAGAGGTTTCGGGACATCGAGGACCTACGAGCAGTACTTC
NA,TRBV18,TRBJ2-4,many,CASSRAEGKNIQYF,TGTGCCAGCTCACGAGCCGAGGGTAAAAACATTCAGTACTTC
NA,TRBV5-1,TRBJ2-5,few,CASSLSWETQYF,TGCGCCAGCAGCTTGAGTTGGGAGACCCAGTACTTC
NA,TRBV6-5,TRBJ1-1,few,CASSHARAGAPNTEAFF,TGTGCCAGCAGCCACGCTCGGGCAGGGGCCCCGAACACTGAAGCTTTCTTT
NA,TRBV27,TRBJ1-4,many,CASSTVPGWEKLFF,TGTGCCAGCAGTACGGTTCCGGGGTGGGAAAAACTGTTTTTT
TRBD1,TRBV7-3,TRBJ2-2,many,CASSPRQGYTGELFF,TGTGCCAGCAGCCCCCGACAGGGCTACACCGGGGAGCTGTTTTTT
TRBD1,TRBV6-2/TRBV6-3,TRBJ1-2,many,CASSTGDYYGYTF,TGTGCCAGCAGCACAGGGGACTACTATGGCTACACCTTC
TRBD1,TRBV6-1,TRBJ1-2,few,CASRRTGVGYGYTF,TGTGCCAGCAGAAGGACAGGGGTAGGCTATGGCTACACCTTC